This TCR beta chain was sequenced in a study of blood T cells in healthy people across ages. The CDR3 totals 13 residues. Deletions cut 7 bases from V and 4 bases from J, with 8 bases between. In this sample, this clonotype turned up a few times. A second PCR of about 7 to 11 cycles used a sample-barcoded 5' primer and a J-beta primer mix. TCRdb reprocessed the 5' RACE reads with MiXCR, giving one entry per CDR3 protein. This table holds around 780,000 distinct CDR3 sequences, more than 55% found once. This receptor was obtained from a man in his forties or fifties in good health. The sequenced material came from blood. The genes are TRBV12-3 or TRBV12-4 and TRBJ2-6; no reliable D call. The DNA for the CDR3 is TGTGCCAGCACACCCTTGGGGGCCAACGTCCTGACTTTC. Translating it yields CASTPLGANVLTF.